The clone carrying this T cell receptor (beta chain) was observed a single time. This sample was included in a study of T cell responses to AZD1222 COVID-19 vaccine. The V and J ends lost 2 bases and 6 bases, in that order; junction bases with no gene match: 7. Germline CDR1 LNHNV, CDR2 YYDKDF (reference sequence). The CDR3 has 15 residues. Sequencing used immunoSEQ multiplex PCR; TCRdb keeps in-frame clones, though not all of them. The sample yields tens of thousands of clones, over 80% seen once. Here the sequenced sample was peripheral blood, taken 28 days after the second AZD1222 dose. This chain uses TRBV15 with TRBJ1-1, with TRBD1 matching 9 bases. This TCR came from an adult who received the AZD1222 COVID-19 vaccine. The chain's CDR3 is CATSRQRTGAPEAFF. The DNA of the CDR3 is TGTGCCACCAGCAGACAACGGACAGGGGCTCCTGAAGCTTTCTTT.